What follows are 12 T cell receptor beta chains derived from one specimen sequenced in a study of blood T cell repertoires in COVID-19. Sequencing was performed with immunoSEQ multiplex PCR; in TCRdb, only in-frame clones are kept and a portion is missing. This table holds about 50,000 clones, 65% to 85% found once. The sample taken for sequencing was peripheral blood. The receptors were gathered from a man aged 35-49 years with acute or convalescent COVID-19.

V usage is TRBV3-1 (or the pseudogene TRBV3-2) and J usage is TRBJ2-5, with 7 nucleotides matching TRBD1. With V trimmed by 3 bases and J by 5 bases, 9 bases remained unmatched. CDR1 LGHDT and CDR2 YNNKEL come from the germline V gene (reference sequence). The CDR3 sequence is 15 residues long. The CDR3 here is CASSHSTQGVETQYF. Written as DNA, the CDR3 is TGTGCCAGCAGCCATTCTACGCAGGGGGTGGAGACCCAGTACTTC.

V and J are TRBV6-5 and TRBJ1-2; TRBD1 might be the D (6 bases). There are 14 residues in the CDR3. V was cut by 8 bases and J by 3 bases, with 16 bases left in between. Germline CDR1 is MNHEY and CDR2 is SVGAGI. Written as DNA, the CDR3 is TGTGCCAGCGGCAATTACAGGGTGGACTATGGCTACACCTTC. Encoded protein: CASGNYRVDYGYTF.

V usage is TRBV7-8 and J usage is TRBJ2-7, with a tentative D call TRBD2 (5 bases). The ends were cut back, 1 base at V and 2 bases at J, with 9 bases in the middle. This CDR3 contains 14 residues. Germline V lookup: CDR1 SGHVS, CDR2 FQNEAQ. Here the CDR3 DNA reads TGTGCCAGCAGCTTAGATGGAGGCCCCTACGAGCAGTACGTC. Its protein product is CASSLDGGPYEQYV.

The chain employs TRBV19 and TRBJ2-4, with a possible D match to TRBD1 (6 bases). The CDR3 covers 16 residues. Trimming left V 11 bases short and J 0 bases short, with 20 bases between. CDR1 LNHDA and CDR2 SQIVND come from the germline V gene (reference sequence). This chain's CDR3 is CARDVTGPQAKNIQYF. The CDR3, as DNA: TGTGCCCGGGACGTAACAGGGCCCCAAGCCAAAAACATTCAGTACTTC.

The chain joins TRBV4-2 to TRBJ1-3, with unresolved D. The CDR3 has 16 residues. Germline V gene lookup returns CDR1 LGHNA and CDR2 YNFKEQ. V was trimmed by 1 base and J by 3 bases, leaving 13 bases between them. The CDR3 bases are TGTGCCAGCAGCCAAGGCCGGAGAAACATTGGAAACACCATATATTTT. This gives the protein CASSQGRRNIGNTIYF.

This clone turned up a few times. The rearrangement joins TRBV7-2 to TRBJ1-2, with a tentative D call TRBD1 (6 bases). Germline-derived CDR1 and CDR2 are SGHTA and FQGNSA. CDR3 length: 15 residues. V lost 1 base to trimming and J lost 6 bases, with 15 bases between them. Written as DNA, the CDR3 is TGTGCCAGCAGCTTAGATCCGGGGGCGGGGGATGGCTACACCTTC. This codes for CASSLDPGAGDGYTF.

This clone was recorded a few times. This chain links TRBV9 with TRBJ2-3; no clear D. The V gene lost 1 base and the J gene lost 4 bases, with 10 bases spanning the gap. The CDR3 extends over 14 amino acids. Per the germline V gene, CDR1 is SGDLS and CDR2 is YYNGEE. The CDR3 DNA reads TGTGCCAGCAGCGTAAGCCTAGTGGCAGATACGCAGTATTTT. Amino acids: CASSVSLVADTQYF.

The chain combines TRBV3-1 (or the pseudogene TRBV3-2) with TRBJ2-3; D may be TRBD2 (6 bases). Germline V gives CDR1 LGHDT, CDR2 YNNKEL (reference sequence). Trimming left V 4 bases short and J 3 bases short, with 11 bases between. CDR3 length: 14 residues. CDR3 amino acids: CASSPHSGTDTQYF. The DNA for the CDR3 is TGTGCCAGCAGCCCCCATAGCGGAACAGATACGCAGTATTTT.

The V and J genes are TRBV2 and TRBJ1-2; D gene uncertain. V gave up 3 bases and J gave up 6 bases, with 20 bases separating them. The CDR3 extends over 16 amino acids. CDR1 is SNHLY, CDR2 FYNNEI, per germline. The CDR3 DNA sequence: TGTGCCAGCAGTGAGTCTCGATACGGGTTTGTAAATGGCTACACCTTC. Protein: CASSESRYGFVNGYTF.

This chain joins TRBV11-3 and TRBJ2-2, with 9 bases aligning to TRBD1. Germline lookup yields CDR1 SGHNT and CDR2 YENEEA. The trim removed 5 bases at V and 5 bases at J, leaving 6 bases unmatched. The CDR3 consists of 15 residues. CDR3 sequence (DNA): TGTGCCAGCAGCCCTTTACAGGGGGCGACCGGGGAGCTGTTTTTT. The encoded protein is CASSPLQGATGELFF.

The CDR3 region has the DNA TGTGCCAGCAGACCGACAGGGGAGCGCTCACCCCTCCACTTT. As protein: CASRPTGERSPLHF. The rearrangement joins TRBV11-2 to TRBJ1-6; 8 nucleotides align to TRBD1. V lost 6 bases, J lost 10 bases, and 8 bases stayed unmatched. Germline V gene sequence: CDR1 SGHAT, CDR2 FQNNGV. The CDR3 spans 14 residues.

V and J are TRBV5-6 and TRBJ2-5; no definite D call. This CDR3 comprises 13 residues. Trimming stripped 1 base from V and 5 bases from J, with 9 bases between. CDR1 and CDR2 from the germline V gene are SGHDT and YYEEEE. The CDR3 bases are TGTGCCAGCAGCTTGTCTACTTTTGAGACCCAGTACTTC. Amino acids: CASSLSTFETQYF.